The 32 T cell receptor beta chains given below trace back to one sample, sequenced in a study of shared clonotypes between healthy human individuals. CD8 cells regarded as naive lacked CD45RO, were positively chosen for CCR7, and omitted terminally differentiated effector memory CD45RA+ cells. Sequencing used immunoSEQ multiplex PCR; TCRdb keeps in-frame clones, though not all of them. The table records about 2 million clones, approximately 95% of them present only once. Sequenced input: naive CD8+ T cells sorted from blood. The receptors were sampled from a young man in good health.

This clone is a singleton in its sample. The chain carries TRBV19 and TRBJ1-4; maybe TRBD1 (6 bases). V was cut by 3 bases and J by 0 bases, with 14 bases left in between. From germline, CDR1 is LNHDA and CDR2 SQIVND (reference sequence). This CDR3 spans 17 amino acids. CDR3 residues: CASSILGGLATNEKLFF. CDR3 DNA: TGTGCCAGTAGTATCCTTGGGGGGCTCGCAACTAATGAAAAACTGTTTTTT.

The count of this clone is one. The chain is built from TRBV30 and TRBJ2-7; maybe TRBD2 (6 bases). The germline gives CDR1 GTSNPN, CDR2 SVGIG (reference sequence). V lost 6 bases, J lost 2 bases, and 11 bases lay in between. The CDR3 contains 12 residues. CDR3 loop: CACGTPAYEQYF. The DNA of the CDR3 is TGTGCCTGCGGGACTCCTGCCTACGAGCAGTACTTC.

This clone was counted once. This chain links TRBV5-1 with TRBJ2-7; D is undetermined. Per germline, CDR1 SGHRS and CDR2 YFSETQ. The CDR3 length is 13 residues. V lost 0 bases and J 3 bases, leaving 7 bases between the germline ends. Written as DNA, the CDR3 is TGCGCCAGCAGCTTGGAAAAAAACTACGAGCAGTACTTC. It yields the protein CASSLEKNYEQYF.

A remark on this clone: The sample has other DNA sequences that encode this CDR3 too. The rearrangement links TRBV29-1 to TRBJ2-7; D unresolved. Trimming removed 1 base at V and 5 bases at J, with 6 bases between. Germline V gene data show CDR1 as SQVTM and CDR2 as ANQGSEA. The CDR3 runs 11 residues. DNA of the CDR3: TGCAGCGTTGAAGGGCCCGACGAGCAGTACTTC. Translated, it gives CSVEGPDEQYF.

This rearrangement joins TRBV5-8 to TRBJ1-6; 8 bases match TRBD1. Trimming at V came to 4 bases and at J to 9 bases, leaving 6 bases not matched to a gene. The CDR3 spans 14 residues. Germline values: CDR1 SGHTS, CDR2 YDEGEE. In DNA, the CDR3 is TGTGCCAGCAGCCTGCTCGGACAGGGTTCACCCCTCCACTTT. It translates to CASSLLGQGSPLHF.

The chain carries TRBV28 and TRBJ1-1; TRBD1 matches 8 bases. This CDR3 region has 15 residues. Germline values: CDR1 MDHEN, CDR2 SYDVKM. The trim removed 7 bases at V and 7 bases at J, leaving 14 bases unmatched. The CDR3 DNA follows: TGTGCCAGCACCCAAACAGGGGGTGATGGCGATGAAGCTTTCTTT. Translating it yields CASTQTGGDGDEAFF.

As concerns this clone: Different DNA sequences within this sample yield the same CDR3. This chain uses TRBV27 with TRBJ2-3, with 14 positions matching TRBD2. Germline assignment: CDR1 MNHEY and CDR2 SMNVEV (reference sequence). V lost 5 bases to trimming and J lost 2 bases; unmatched junction nucleotides: 3. The CDR3 is 16 residues long. In DNA form, the CDR3 reads TGTGCCAGCAGTCGACTAGCGGGGGGGTCCACAGATACGCAGTATTTT. This encodes CASSRLAGGSTDTQYF.

V and J are TRBV11-2 and TRBJ2-1; 10 bases are a match to TRBD2. Germline V gives CDR1 SGHAT, CDR2 FQNNGV. The trim removed 5 bases at V and 5 bases at J, leaving 9 bases unmatched. This CDR3 region has 16 residues. CDR3 sequence reads: CASSILRGLANNEQFF. The DNA of the CDR3 is TGTGCCAGCAGCATCCTCCGGGGACTAGCGAACAATGAGCAGTTCTTC. Together with reference TRBV11-2 and TRBJ2-1, the CDR3 gives the full variable domain: EAGVAQSPRYKIIEKRQSVAFWCNPISGHATLYWYQQILGQGPKLLIQFQNNGVVDDSQLPKDRFSAERLKGVDSTLKIQPAKLEDSAVYLCASSILRGLANNEQFFGPGTRLTVL.

The chain employs TRBV25-1 and TRBJ2-1, with 8 bases that match TRBD2. Germline V gene lookup returns CDR1 MGHDK and CDR2 SYGVNS. CDR3 length: 14 residues. V shed 3 bases and J 6 bases; nucleotides not matched to a gene: 4. CDR3 loop: CASSDPGGPNEQFF. The CDR3 nucleotides read TGTGCCAGCAGTGACCCGGGAGGGCCCAATGAGCAGTTCTTC.

Turning to this clone: The junction departs from germline at one end; a sequencing error may be responsible. This rearrangement joins TRBV4-1 to TRBJ1-1, with TRBD1 matching over 10 bases. The CDR3 covers 16 residues. Germline V CDR1 and CDR2: MGHRA, YSYEKL. The CDR3: CASSEDRGLLDTEAFF. CDR3 coding DNA: TGCGCCAGCAGCGAAGACAGGGGGCTCCTAGACACTGAAGCTTTCTTT.

The V call is TRBV29-1, the J call TRBJ2-5, with TRBD2 matching 15 bases. V gave up 5 bases and J gave up 4 bases; unmatched junction bases: 5. Germline CDR1 is SQVTM and CDR2 is ANQGSEA. The CDR3 runs 15 residues. The CDR3 loop is CSVWTSGRAVETQYF. The CDR3 coding sequence is TGCAGCGTTTGGACTAGCGGGAGGGCCGTAGAGACCCAGTACTTC. The full variable domain, completed using reference TRBV29-1 and TRBJ2-5, is SAVISQKPSRDICQRGTSLTIQCQVDSQVTMMFWYRQQPGQSLTLIATANQGSEATYESGFVIDKFPISRPNLTFSTLTVSNMSPEDSSIYLCSVWTSGRAVETQYFGPGTRLLVL.

This sequence joins TRBV5-4 and TRBJ2-5; D is uncertain. V lost 2 bases to trimming and J lost 3 bases, with 8 bases between them. Germline CDR1 reads SGHNT; CDR2 reads YYREEE (reference sequence). The CDR3 runs 13 residues. In nucleotides, the CDR3 is TGTGCCAGCAGCTTCAACAACGAAGAGACCCAGTACTTC. It yields the protein CASSFNNEETQYF.

The V and J genes are TRBV7-2 and TRBJ1-2; 7 bases line up with TRBD1. Germline trimming cut 5 bases from V and 5 bases from J; bases unmatched to any gene: 5. This CDR3 is built from 13 residues. Germline V CDR1 and CDR2: SGHTA, FQGNSA. This CDR3 is CASSLGTDYGYTF. CDR3 nucleotides: TGTGCCAGCAGCCTCGGGACAGATTATGGCTACACCTTC.

In regard to this clone: Within the sample, other DNA sequences also encode this same CDR3. The CDR3 region has the DNA TGCGCCAGCAGCCAAGAAGGCAATGAGCAGTTCTTC. Amino acids: CASSQEGNEQFF. This chain connects TRBV4-1 to TRBJ2-1; D is ambiguous. This CDR3 region has 12 residues. The germline CDR1 and CDR2 sequences are MGHRA and YSYEKL. V was cut by 0 bases and J by 6 bases, with 3 bases left in between.

The table lists this clone with a count of one. This chain uses TRBV27 with TRBJ2-7; 11 bases fit TRBD2. Germline CDR1 and CDR2: MNHEY and SMNVEV (reference sequence). The CDR3 runs to 15 residues. V trimming: 4 bases; J trimming: 0 bases; junction bases outside the gene matches: 2. CDR3 sequence (DNA): TGTGCCAGCAGTTATCTAGCGGGAGGCTCCTACGAGCAGTACTTC. Protein: CASSYLAGGSYEQYF.

The chain uses TRBV19 and TRBJ1-6; TRBD1 agrees at 9 bases. V shed 5 bases and J 5 bases; nucleotides not matched to a gene: 7. The length of the CDR3 is 16 residues. CDR1 is LNHDA and CDR2 is SQIVND in the germline V gene (reference sequence). CDR3 region: CASSGTGTGNNSPLHF. The DNA for the CDR3 is TGTGCCAGTAGTGGCACCGGGACAGGGAATAATTCACCCCTCCACTTT.

This clone came up a few times. This sequence joins TRBV6-1 and TRBJ1-1; D is uncertain. The CDR3 runs to 15 residues. Trimming cost V 2 bases and J 1 base, with 11 bases left between them. Germline assignment: CDR1 MNHNS and CDR2 SASEGT. In nucleotides, the CDR3 is TGTGCCAGCAGTGAAAATCCTGGGCAGAACACTGAAGCTTTCTTT. Encoded protein: CASSENPGQNTEAFF.

Concerning this clone: Other nucleotide sequences in the sample specify the same CDR3. This chain links TRBV15 with TRBJ2-5; perhaps D is TRBD1 or TRBD2 (5 bases each). Trimming took off 0 bases at V and 1 base at J, with 9 bases between the two ends. CDR1 and CDR2 (germline): LNHNV, YYDKDF (reference sequence). The CDR3 has 15 residues. The CDR3 spells CATSREGTAQETQYF. Written as DNA, the CDR3 is TGTGCCACCAGCAGAGAGGGGACGGCCCAAGAGACCCAGTACTTC.

This clone was seen a single time. This chain connects TRBV9 to TRBJ1-1; D is unresolved. Trimming pared 0 bases from V and 10 bases from J, leaving 13 bases between. The CDR3 is 13 residues long. Germline assignment: CDR1 SGDLS and CDR2 YYNGEE. This CDR3 reads CASSVDLSALAFF. The CDR3 bases are TGTGCCAGCAGCGTAGACCTGAGCGCGTTAGCTTTCTTT.

This clone was detected only once. The V call is TRBV5-5, the J call TRBJ2-7, with 7 bases matching TRBD1. The length of the CDR3 is 18 residues. Germline V lookup: CDR1 SGHKS, CDR2 YYEKEE (reference sequence). The junction had 15 bases not matched to a gene; V was cut back by 0 bases and J by 3 bases. CDR3 nucleotides: TGTGCCAGCAGCTTGGAAGTGAGACAGGGCCCTCCTAGCTACGAGCAGTACTTC. This sequence encodes CASSLEVRQGPPSYEQYF.

The chain has TRBV23-1 and TRBJ2-5; D is ambiguous. TRBV23-1 is known as an ORF, though its function is uncertain. CDR3 length equals 16 residues. Trimming took 8 bases from V and 5 from J, leaving 24 bases between them. The CDR3, as DNA: TGCGCCAGCCCGATTCCAGGAGAGGAGAAGTCCGAGACCCAGTACTTC. This codes for CASPIPGEEKSETQYF.

A single count supports this clone. The chain combines TRBV28 with TRBJ2-3, with 11 bases aligning to TRBD1. The J segment lost 4 bases and the V segment lost 3 bases, leaving 9 bases of the junction unmatched. Germline V gene sequence: CDR1 MDHEN, CDR2 SYDVKM. The CDR3 contains 17 residues. CDR3 protein: CASSFWVLGQGADTQYF. CDR3 DNA sequence: TGTGCCAGCAGTTTTTGGGTCCTGGGACAGGGGGCAGATACGCAGTATTTT. Variable domain in full (rest from reference TRBV28 and TRBJ2-3): DVKVTQSSRYLVKRTGEKVFLECVQDMDHENMFWYRQDPGLGLRLIYFSYDVKMKEKGDIPEGYSVSREKKERFSLILESASTNQTSMYLCASSFWVLGQGADTQYFGPGTRLTVL.

The J gene is TRBJ2-3, the V gene TRBV19, with D possibly being TRBD2 (6 bases). Trimming cost V 1 base and J 0 bases, with 11 bases left between them. This CDR3 comprises 16 residues. The germline V gene has CDR1 LNHDA and CDR2 SQIVND (reference sequence). CDR3 sequence: CASSIGSGVSTDTQYF. The CDR3 nucleotides are TGTGCCAGTAGTATAGGATCGGGAGTGAGCACAGATACGCAGTATTTT.

The gene calls are TRBV28 and TRBJ1-5; the D is unclear. Per germline, CDR1 MDHEN and CDR2 SYDVKM. CDR3 length: 16 residues. Trimming removed 3 bases at V and 1 base at J, with 13 bases between. DNA for the CDR3: TGTGCCAGCAGTTTGGAGAGGGTTTCGAGCAATCAGCCCCAGCATTTT. It specifies CASSLERVSSNQPQHF.

The DNA of the CDR3 is TGTGCCAGCAGCGTAGAAGGGGCAGTGGATGAGCAGTTCTTC. It specifies CASSVEGAVDEQFF. The chain recombines TRBV9 with TRBJ2-1, with D possibly matching TRBD1 (5 bases). The CDR3 is made up of 14 amino acids. CDR1 is SGDLS, CDR2 YYNGEE, per germline. V gave up 0 bases and J gave up 8 bases, with 12 bases separating them.

The chain couples TRBV14 to TRBJ1-2; D call uncertain. Trimming removed 5 bases at V and 7 bases at J, with 20 bases between. The germline V gene has CDR1 SGHDN and CDR2 FVKESK. The CDR3 length is 15 residues. In nucleotides, the CDR3 is TGTGCCAGCAGCGGAGACGGAGAGCCAAGGGTTGGCTACACCTTC. Translated: CASSGDGEPRVGYTF.

Note on this clone: A much larger clone differs by one base, so this may be a read error. Other DNA sequences within the sample encode an identical CDR3. The rearrangement links TRBV30 to TRBJ1-1; D ambiguous. Trimming took off 0 bases at V and 1 base at J, with 6 bases between the two ends. Looked up from germline, CDR1 is GTSNPN and CDR2 is SVGIG (reference sequence). This CDR3 region has 13 residues. CDR3 sequence: CAWSVVGNTEAFF. The CDR3 DNA is TGTGCCTGGAGTGTAGTGGGGAACACTGAAGCTTTCTTT. Based on the CDR3 plus reference TRBV30 and TRBJ1-1, the full variable domain is SQTIHQWPATLVQPVGSPLSLECTVEGTSNPNLYWYRQAAGRGLQLLFYSVGIGQISSEVPQNLSASRPQDRQFILSSKKLLLSDSGFYLCAWSVVGNTEAFFGQGTRLTVV.

The rearrangement links TRBV28 to TRBJ2-2; possible D gene TRBD2, 5 bases. Germline V gene sequence: CDR1 MDHEN, CDR2 SYDVKM. V lost 5 bases, J lost 7 bases, and 11 bases lay in between. The CDR3 has 13 residues. This CDR3 is CASSAGFGGELFF. The CDR3 bases are TGTGCCAGCAGTGCGGGTTTTGGCGGGGAGCTGTTTTTT.

The CDR3 DNA sequence: TGCAGCGGTACAGGGTCTGACTCCTACGAGCAGTACTTC. It is translated as CSGTGSDSYEQYF. This chain links TRBV29-1 with TRBJ2-7; weak D call: TRBD1 (6 bases). Deletions cut 7 bases from V and 0 bases from J, with 13 bases between. Germline CDR1 is SQVTM and CDR2 is ANQGSEA. The CDR3 sequence is 13 residues long.

This chain joins TRBV27 and TRBJ1-6; 7 nucleotides match TRBD1. CDR3 length: 16 residues. Germline lookup yields CDR1 MNHEY and CDR2 SMNVEV (reference sequence). With 6 bases clipped from V and 5 bases from J, the junction kept 10 bases outside the gene matches. The CDR3 here is CASRPTKTGNNSPLHF. CDR3 in DNA: TGTGCCAGCAGGCCTACTAAGACAGGGAATAATTCACCCCTCCACTTT.

This chain links TRBV27 with TRBJ2-5; 7 bases align to TRBD2. This CDR3 has 16 residues. Germline-derived CDR1 and CDR2 are MNHEY and SMNVEV (reference sequence). Trimming took 5 bases from V and 3 from J; bases not matched to a gene: 12. The DNA of the CDR3 is TGTGCCAGCAGTGCCTCGAGCGGGGAGTACGAAGAGACCCAGTACTTC. It yields the protein CASSASSGEYEETQYF.

This chain connects TRBV15 to TRBJ2-7, with D possibly matching TRBD2 (5 bases). The CDR3 loop spans 13 amino acids. Trimming removed 8 bases at V and 3 bases at J, with 14 bases between. Germline lookup yields CDR1 LNHNV and CDR2 YYDKDF (reference sequence). The CDR3 region has the DNA TGTGCCACCGGGGAAGCGGCTAGCTACGAGCAGTACTTC. Encoded protein: CATGEAASYEQYF. The entire variable domain, with the rest obtained from reference TRBV15 and TRBJ2-7, is as follows: DAMVIQNPRYQVTQFGKPVTLSCSQTLNHNVMYWYQQKSSQAPKLLFHYYDKDFNNEADTPDNFQSRRPNTSFCFLDIRSPGLGDTAMYLCATGEAASYEQYFGPGTRLTVT.